Listed here are 7 T cell receptor beta chains from one sample, sequenced in a study of blood T cell repertoires in COVID-19. The method was immunoSEQ multiplex PCR; TCRdb's version includes in-frame clones alone and lacks a portion of them. The profile covers 220,000 or so clones, with 84% appearing a single time and 5.5% to 7.5% taken by the ten largest. The sequencing input was PBMCs or T cells enriched from blood (not recorded which). All receptors derive from a woman aged 40 to 49 who had recovered from COVID-19.

This clone occurred a few times. The chain couples TRBV5-4 to TRBJ2-5, with 7 bases fitting TRBD1. Germline lookup yields CDR1 SGHNT and CDR2 YYREEE (reference sequence). Trimming removed 4 bases from V and 1 base from J; junction bases left unmatched: 7. The CDR3 contains 15 residues. CDR3 region: CASSRGQAPQETQYF. CDR3 DNA: TGTGCCAGCAGCCGTGGACAGGCGCCCCAAGAGACCCAGTACTTC. The full variable domain, its missing parts supplied by reference TRBV5-4 and TRBJ2-5, is ETGVTQSPTHLIKTRGQQVTLRCSSQSGHNTVSWYQQALGQGPQFIFQYYREEENGRGNFPPRFSGLQFPNYSSELNVNALELDDSALYLCASSRGQAPQETQYFGPGTRLLVL.

This clone is a singleton in its sample. V and J are TRBV28 and TRBJ1-3, with 8 positions matching TRBD1. The CDR3 contains 14 residues. Germline values: CDR1 MDHEN, CDR2 SYDVKM. V gave up 5 bases and J gave up 4 bases; unmatched junction bases: 4. The CDR3 region is CASSRTGPGNTIYF. The CDR3 DNA sequence: TGTGCCAGCAGTCGGACAGGGCCCGGAAACACCATATATTTT.

This chain connects TRBV6-5 to TRBJ1-1; possibly TRBD1 for D (6 bases). The CDR3 has 13 amino acids. Trimming removed 6 bases from V and 4 bases from J, with 12 bases in between. Germline CDR1 reads MNHEY; CDR2 reads SVGAGI. CDR3 loop: CASSPDRRTEAFF. CDR3 in DNA: TGTGCCAGCAGCCCAGACAGGCGCACTGAAGCTTTCTTT.

The rearrangement uses TRBV28 and TRBJ1-5; TRBD1 aligns across 7 bases. V trimming: 4 bases; J trimming: 5 bases; junction bases outside the gene matches: 11. The germline V gene has CDR1 MDHEN and CDR2 SYDVKM. This CDR3 has 16 residues. CDR3: CASSSTGSFSDQPQHF. The CDR3 DNA is TGTGCCAGCAGTTCGACAGGGTCTTTTTCGGATCAGCCCCAGCATTTT.

The genes are TRBV5-5 and TRBJ2-4; TRBD2 might be the D (7 bases). The germline gives CDR1 SGHKS, CDR2 YYEKEE (reference sequence). Trimming took off 1 base at V and 8 bases at J, with 10 bases between the two ends. The CDR3 loop spans 13 amino acids. The CDR3 here is CASSLREGDIQYF. CDR3 bases: TGTGCCAGCAGCTTGAGGGAGGGGGACATTCAGTACTTC.

The rearrangement links TRBV11-3 to TRBJ2-1, with 8 bases lining up with TRBD2. The length of the CDR3 is 17 residues. Trimming took 0 bases from V and 3 from J; bases not matched to a gene: 7. Germline V lookup: CDR1 SGHNT, CDR2 YENEEA. Here the CDR3 reads CASSLEVAGTIYNEQFF. CDR3 bases: TGTGCCAGCAGCTTAGAGGTAGCGGGGACTATCTACAATGAGCAGTTCTTC.

The V call is TRBV27, the J call TRBJ2-7, with TRBD2 identical over 7 bases. Trimming at V came to 2 bases and at J to 5 bases, leaving 12 bases not matched to a gene. This CDR3 spans 16 amino acids. Germline V lookup: CDR1 MNHEY, CDR2 SMNVEV (reference sequence). The CDR3 bases are TGTGCCAGCAGTTTAACCCTTGGCGGGAGAGGAGACGAGCAGTACTTC. This sequence encodes CASSLTLGGRGDEQYF.